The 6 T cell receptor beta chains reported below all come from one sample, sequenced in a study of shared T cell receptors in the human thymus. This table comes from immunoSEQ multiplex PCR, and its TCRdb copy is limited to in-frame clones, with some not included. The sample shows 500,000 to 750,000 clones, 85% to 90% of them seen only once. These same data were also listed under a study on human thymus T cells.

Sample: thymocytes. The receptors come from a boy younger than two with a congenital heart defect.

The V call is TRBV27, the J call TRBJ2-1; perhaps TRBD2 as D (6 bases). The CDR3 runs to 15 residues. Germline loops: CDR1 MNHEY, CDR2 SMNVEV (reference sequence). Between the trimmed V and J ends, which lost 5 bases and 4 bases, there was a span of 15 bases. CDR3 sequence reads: CASSMGLPEYNEQFF. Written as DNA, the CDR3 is TGTGCCAGCAGTATGGGACTCCCGGAGTACAATGAGCAGTTCTTC.

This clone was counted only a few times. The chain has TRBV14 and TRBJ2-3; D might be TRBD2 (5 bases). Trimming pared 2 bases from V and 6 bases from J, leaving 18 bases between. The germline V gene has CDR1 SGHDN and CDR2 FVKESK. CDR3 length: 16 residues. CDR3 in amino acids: CASSQTGTRMGDTQYF. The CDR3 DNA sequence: TGTGCCAGCAGCCAAACGGGTACTAGGATGGGGGATACGCAGTATTTT.

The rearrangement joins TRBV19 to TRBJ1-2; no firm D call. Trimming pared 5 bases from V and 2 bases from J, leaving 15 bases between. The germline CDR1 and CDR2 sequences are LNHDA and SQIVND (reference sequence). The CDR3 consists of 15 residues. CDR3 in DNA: TGTGCCAGTAGTGCAGCGCGGGTCCTAAACTATGGCTACACCTTC. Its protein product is CASSAARVLNYGYTF.

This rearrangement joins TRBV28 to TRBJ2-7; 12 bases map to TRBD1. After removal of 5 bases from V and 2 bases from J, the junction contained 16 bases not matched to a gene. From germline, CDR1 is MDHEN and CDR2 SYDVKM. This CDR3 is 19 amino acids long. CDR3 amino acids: CASSQGTGGRVVAPYEQYF. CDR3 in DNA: TGTGCCAGCAGTCAAGGGACAGGGGGCAGGGTGGTAGCGCCCTACGAGCAGTACTTC.

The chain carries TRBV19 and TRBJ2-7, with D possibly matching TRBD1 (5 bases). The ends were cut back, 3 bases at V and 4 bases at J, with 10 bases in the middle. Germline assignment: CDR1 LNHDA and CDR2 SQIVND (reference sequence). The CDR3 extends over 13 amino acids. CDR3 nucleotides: TGTGCCAGTAGTATTTCCAGGGATTACGAGCAGTACTTC. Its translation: CASSISRDYEQYF.

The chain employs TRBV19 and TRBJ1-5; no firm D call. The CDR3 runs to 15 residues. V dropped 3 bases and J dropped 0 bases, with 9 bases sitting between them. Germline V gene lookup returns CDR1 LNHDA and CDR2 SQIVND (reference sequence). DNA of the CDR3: TGTGCCAGTAGTATGGTAGCTTATAGCAATCAGCCCCAGCATTTT. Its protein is CASSMVAYSNQPQHF. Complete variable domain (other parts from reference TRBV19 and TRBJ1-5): DGGITQSPKYLFRKEGQNVTLSCEQNLNHDAMYWYRQDPGQGLRLIYYSQIVNDFQKGDIAEGYSVSREKKESFPLTVTSAQKNPTAFYLCASSMVAYSNQPQHFGDGTRLSIL.